The source of this TCR beta chain is a study of Graves' ophthalmopathy and Graves' hyperthyroidism. At least ten counts were recorded for this clonotype. Antigen unknown. Overall study results and limits: It was with approximately 70% sensitivity and around 75% specificity that the model predicted ophthalmopathy progression. Blood also contained most of the expanded thyroid clonotypes above 0.001 frequency. A classifier, a 13-signature model, separated ophthalmopathy from stable hyperthyroidism with approximately 88% sensitivity and over 70% specificity.

Using RNA transcripts, the TCR beta CDR3 regions were amplified. Investigators did first-round RT-PCR with HTBI primers, then second-round multiplex PCR. From the multiplex PCR reads, TCRdb called clonotypes with MiXCR, one entry per CDR3 protein. The data contain over 150,000 distinct CDR3 sequences, over 35% of them singletons. This CDR3 spans 12 amino acids. CDR1 is MNHEY and CDR2 is SVGAGI in the germline V gene. The trim removed 8 bases at V and 7 bases at J, leaving 2 bases unmatched. What was sequenced was peripheral blood. The gene calls are TRBV6-5 and TRBJ1-5; 10 bases are a match to TRBD1. This TCR was recovered from a woman in her thirties or forties with Graves' ophthalmopathy. The CDR3 nucleotides read TGTGCCAGCGGACAGGGGGACCAGCCCCAGCATTTT. It encodes CASGQGDQPQHF.